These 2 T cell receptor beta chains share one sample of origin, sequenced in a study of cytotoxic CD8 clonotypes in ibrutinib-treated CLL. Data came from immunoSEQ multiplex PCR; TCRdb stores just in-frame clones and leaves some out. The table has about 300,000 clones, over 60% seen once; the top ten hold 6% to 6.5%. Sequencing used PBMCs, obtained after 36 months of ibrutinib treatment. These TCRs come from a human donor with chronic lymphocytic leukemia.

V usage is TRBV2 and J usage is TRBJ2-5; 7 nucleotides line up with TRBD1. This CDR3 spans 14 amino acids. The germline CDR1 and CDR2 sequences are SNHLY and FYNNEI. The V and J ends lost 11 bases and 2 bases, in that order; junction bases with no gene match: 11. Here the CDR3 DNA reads TGTGCCCTGATCACCGGGACAGAACAAGAGACCCAGTACTTC. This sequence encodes CALITGTEQETQYF. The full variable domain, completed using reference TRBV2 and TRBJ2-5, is EPEVTQTPSHQVTQMGQEVILRCVPISNHLYFYWYRQILGQKVEFLVSFYNNEISEKSEIFDDQFSVERPDGSNFTLKIRSTKLEDSAMYFCALITGTEQETQYFGPGTRLLVL.

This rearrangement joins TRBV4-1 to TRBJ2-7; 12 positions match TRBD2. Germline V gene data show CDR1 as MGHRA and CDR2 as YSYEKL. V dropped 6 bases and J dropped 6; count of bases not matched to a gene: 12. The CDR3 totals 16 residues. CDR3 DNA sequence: TGCGCCAGCAGTCCTAGCGGGAGGGCTAATCAGCGCGAGCAGTACTTC. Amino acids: CASSPSGRANQREQYF.